In its sample, the clone carrying this T cell receptor (beta chain) was seen a few times. Its antigen is not identified. In the PCR, 60 Vbeta and 13 Jbeta primers were used. Assay: immunoSEQ multiplex PCR; the TCRdb copy retains only in-frame clones and omits some. Here the sample spans over 150,000 clones, 68% being singletons. In germline, CDR1 is SEHNR, CDR2 FQNEAQ (reference sequence). This CDR3 has 19 residues. Trimming pared 6 bases from V and 0 bases from J, leaving 24 bases between. The sample belongs to a study of cytomegalovirus exposure and HLA in healthy donors. As for the study in general: The study placed around 80% of its approximately 400 genotyped donors in the Caucasian-associated ancestry cluster.

Broader study findings: What was likely a sequencing artifact was a cluster of highly shared sequence variants. Follow-up analysis found HLA locus-dependent TCR association rates, highest for DRB1 and lowest for HLA-C.

The gene calls are TRBV7-9 and TRBJ2-1; TRBD2 is a possible D gene (6 bases). This TCR came from a woman in her 40s in good health and CMV-seropositive. The specimen was PBMCs. The DNA for the CDR3 is TGTGCCAGCAGTTATAGCGGAGCCACGGGCTCAAGCTCCTACAATGAGCAGTTCTTC. Translation: CASSYSGATGSSSYNEQFF.